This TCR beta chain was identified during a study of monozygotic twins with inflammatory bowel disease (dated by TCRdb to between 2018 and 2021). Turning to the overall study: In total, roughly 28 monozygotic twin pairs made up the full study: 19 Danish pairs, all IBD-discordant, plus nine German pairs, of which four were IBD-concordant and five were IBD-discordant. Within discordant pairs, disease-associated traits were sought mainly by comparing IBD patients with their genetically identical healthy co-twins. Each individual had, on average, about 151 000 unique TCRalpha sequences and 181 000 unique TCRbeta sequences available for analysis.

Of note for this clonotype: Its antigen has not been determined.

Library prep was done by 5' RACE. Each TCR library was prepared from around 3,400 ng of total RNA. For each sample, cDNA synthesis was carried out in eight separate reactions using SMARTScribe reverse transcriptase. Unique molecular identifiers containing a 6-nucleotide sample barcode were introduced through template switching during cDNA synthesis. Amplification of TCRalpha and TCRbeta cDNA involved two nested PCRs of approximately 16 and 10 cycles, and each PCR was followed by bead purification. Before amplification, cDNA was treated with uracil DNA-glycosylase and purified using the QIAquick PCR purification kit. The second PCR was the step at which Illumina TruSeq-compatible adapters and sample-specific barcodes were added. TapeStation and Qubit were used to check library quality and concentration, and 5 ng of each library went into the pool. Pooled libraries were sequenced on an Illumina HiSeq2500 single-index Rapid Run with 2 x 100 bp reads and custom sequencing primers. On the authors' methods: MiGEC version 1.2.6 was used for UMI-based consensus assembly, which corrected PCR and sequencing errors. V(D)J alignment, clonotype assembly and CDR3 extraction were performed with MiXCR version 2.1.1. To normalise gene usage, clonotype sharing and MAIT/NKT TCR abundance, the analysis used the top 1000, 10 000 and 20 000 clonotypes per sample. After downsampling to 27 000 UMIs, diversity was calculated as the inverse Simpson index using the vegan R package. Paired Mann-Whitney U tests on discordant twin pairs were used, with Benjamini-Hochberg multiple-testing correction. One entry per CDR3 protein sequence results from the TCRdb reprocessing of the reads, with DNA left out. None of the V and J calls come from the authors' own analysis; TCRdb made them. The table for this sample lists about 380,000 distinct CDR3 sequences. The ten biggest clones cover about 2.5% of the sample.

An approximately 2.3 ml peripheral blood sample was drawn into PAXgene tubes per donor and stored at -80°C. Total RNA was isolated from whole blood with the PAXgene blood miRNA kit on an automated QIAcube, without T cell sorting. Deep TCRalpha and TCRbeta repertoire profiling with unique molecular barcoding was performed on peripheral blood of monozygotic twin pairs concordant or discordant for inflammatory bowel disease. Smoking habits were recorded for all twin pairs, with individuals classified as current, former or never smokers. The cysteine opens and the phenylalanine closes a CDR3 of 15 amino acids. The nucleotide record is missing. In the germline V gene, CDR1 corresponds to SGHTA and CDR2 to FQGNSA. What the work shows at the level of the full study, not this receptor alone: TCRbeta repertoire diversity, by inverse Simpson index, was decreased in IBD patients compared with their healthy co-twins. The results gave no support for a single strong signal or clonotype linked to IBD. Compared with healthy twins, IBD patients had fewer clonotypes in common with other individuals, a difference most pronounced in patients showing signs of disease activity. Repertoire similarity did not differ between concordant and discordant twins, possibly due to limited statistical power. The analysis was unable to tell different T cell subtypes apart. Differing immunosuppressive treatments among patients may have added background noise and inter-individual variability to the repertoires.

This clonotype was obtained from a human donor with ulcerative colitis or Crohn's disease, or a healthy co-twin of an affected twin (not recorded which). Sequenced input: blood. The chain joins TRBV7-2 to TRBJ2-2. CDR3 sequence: CASSLARSTTGELFF.